The subject of this entry is one TCR beta chain. Noted time point: newly diagnosed GD, antithyroid drugs for less than 3 months. The TCR library was made from RNA extracted from PBMCs. The authors diagnosed Graves' disease using American Thyroid Association guidelines. The sample comes from a study of regulatory T cells in long-lasting Graves disease. Construction of the TCR beta libraries employed iRepertoire HTBI primers in conjunction with Arm-PCR of CDR3 regions. TCRdb reanalysed the multiplex PCR reads using MiXCR and keeps one entry per CDR3 protein. The sample holds about 330,000 distinct CDR3 sequences, 15% to 20% seen once. The V and J ends lost 4 bases and 0 bases respectively, with 16 bases between them. The CDR3 spans 17 residues. From germline, CDR1 is SGHRS and CDR2 YFSETQ. These records were also assigned to another study, of T cells in Graves' hyperthyroidism and ophthalmopathy. That study reports: Primed by the HTBI set, a first-round RT-PCR was run on the TCR CDR3.

V is TRBV5-1 and J is TRBJ2-2; D may be TRBD2 (5 bases). The TCR comes from a woman between 18 and 29 years old with Graves disease. The material was peripheral blood mononuclear cells (PBMCs), obtained at new diagnosis, from a patient treated with antithyroid drugs. The CDR3 spells CASSPPRGMANTGELFF. As DNA, the CDR3 is TGCGCCAGCAGCCCCCCCAGAGGGATGGCGAACACCGGGGAGCTGTTTTTT.